The clone carrying this TCR beta chain has a single count. Its antigen remains unknown. PCR primers comprised 60 Vbeta and 13 Jbeta primers. Sequencing used immunoSEQ multiplex PCR; TCRdb keeps in-frame clones, though not all of them. The table lists more than 80,000 clones, about three quarters of them singletons. The sample comes from a study of cytomegalovirus exposure and HLA in healthy donors. Study-level findings and limits: It is likely that the observed cluster of highly shared sequence variants was a sequencing artifact. Being indistinguishable, some V segments were excluded, TRBV6-2 and TRBV6-3 among them.

The V gene lost 2 bases and the J gene lost 2 bases, with 13 bases spanning the gap. The CDR3 has 15 residues. The germline CDR1 and CDR2 sequences are MDHEN and SYDVKM. Sequencing input: PBMCs. This sequence originates from a woman aged 50 to 65 in good health and CMV-seropositive. This sequence joins TRBV28 and TRBJ2-7, with D tentatively TRBD2 (6 bases). The CDR3 region is CASSLPVSGAYEQYF. The CDR3 DNA reads as TGTGCCAGCAGTTTACCCGTATCGGGGGCCTACGAGCAGTACTTC.